A selection of T cell receptor beta chains follows, all from one sample in a study of blood T cell repertoires in COVID-19. Measured with immunoSEQ multiplex PCR; TCRdb has only the in-frame clones, and not every one. This table has about 87,000 clones, roughly 80% appearing once. Material for sequencing was peripheral blood. The receptors were sampled from a woman aged 50 to 60 with acute or convalescent COVID-19. The CDR3 runs from the conserved cysteine through the conserved F or W. A D gene is named only where the DNA matches it firmly. For some rows the clone size is stated as once, few or many, or as a class when expanded; others skip it.

CDR3 length | D gene | J gene | clone size | V gene | CDR3 protein | CDR3 DNA
14 | . | TRBJ2-7 | . | TRBV7-2 | CASSMGGTAYEQYF | TGTGCCAGCAGTATGGGGGGTACGGCCTACGAGCAGTACTTC
14 | . | TRBJ2-4 | . | TRBV19 | CASSVQGEGNIQYF | TGTGCCAGTAGTGTACAGGGGGAGGGAAACATTCAGTACTTC
16 | TRBD2 | TRBJ2-7 | few | TRBV7-2 | CASSSPAGGGSYEQYF | TGTGCCAGCAGCTCCCCCGCGGGAGGGGGCTCCTACGAGCAGTACTTC
17 | . | TRBJ2-1 | . | TRBV11-2 | CASSRLASSGTYNEQFF | TGTGCCAGCAGCCGCCTGGCATCTTCAGGGACCTACAATGAGCAGTTCTTC
15 | . | TRBJ1-5 | . | TRBV30 | CAWSRGGQGNQPQHF | TGTGCCTGGAGTCGAGGCGGGCAGGGGAATCAGCCCCAGCATTTT
13 | . | TRBJ1-1 | . | TRBV4-1 | CASSVGADVEAFF | TGCGCCAGCAGCGTTGGAGCCGATGTTGAAGCTTTCTTT
13 | TRBD1 | TRBJ1-6 | . | TRBV28 | CATTGTGNSPLHF | TGTGCCACGACCGGGACAGGGAATTCACCCCTCCACTTT
15 | TRBD1 | TRBJ1-3 | . | TRBV9 | CASSFGQAAGNTIYF | TGTGCCAGCAGCTTTGGACAGGCCGCTGGAAACACCATATATTTT
14 | TRBD1 | TRBJ2-1 | . | TRBV5-6 | CASSLGTAFNEQFF | TGTGCCAGCAGCCTAGGGACAGCTTTCAATGAGCAGTTCTTC
14 | TRBD1 | TRBJ1-1 | . | TRBV19 | CASSSAGRGAEAFF | TGTGCCAGTAGCTCAGCGGGCAGGGGGGCTGAAGCTTTCTTT
17 | TRBD1 | TRBJ1-3 | . | TRBV18 | CASSPQGQRLSGNTIYF | TGTGCCAGCTCACCACAGGGACAGAGGCTCTCTGGAAACACCATATATTTT
14 | . | TRBJ2-7 | . | TRBV28 | CASSLSGDSGEQYF | TGTGCCAGCAGTTTATCGGGGGATTCAGGCGAGCAGTACTTC
16 | TRBD2 | TRBJ2-3 | . | TRBV18 | CASSPRLAGNTDTQYF | TGTGCCAGCTCACCAAGACTAGCGGGGAACACAGATACGCAGTATTTT
15 | . | TRBJ1-1 | few | TRBV9 | CASSVANSVNTEAFF | TGTGCCAGCAGCGTAGCCAATTCAGTGAACACTGAAGCTTTCTTT
13 | . | TRBJ2-3 | once | TRBV28 | CASSLQAWDTQYF | TGTGCCAGCAGTTTACAGGCTTGGGATACGCAGTATTTT
15 | . | TRBJ2-1 | . | TRBV11-2 | CASSIEQGSYNEQFF | TGTGCCAGCAGCATTGAACAGGGATCCTACAATGAGCAGTTCTTC
14 | TRBD1 | TRBJ1-1 | . | TRBV6-5 | CASSHGQVATEAFF | TGTGCCAGCAGTCACGGACAGGTCGCCACTGAAGCTTTCTTT
14 | TRBD1 | TRBJ1-2 | . | TRBV13 | CASSLRDSNYGYTF | TGTGCCAGCAGCCTCAGGGACAGTAACTATGGCTACACCTTC
14 | TRBD1 | TRBJ1-2 | . | TRBV4-2 | CASSPTGGDYGYTF | TGTGCCAGCAGCCCGACAGGGGGGGACTATGGCTACACCTTC
20 | TRBD1 | TRBJ2-6 | . | TRBV18 | CASSRTQGQGVFSGANVLTF | TGTGCCAGCTCACGTACTCAGGGACAGGGGGTTTTCAGCGGGGCCAACGTCCTGACTTTC
16 | TRBD2 | TRBJ2-1 | . | TRBV19 | CASSMSGASSYNEQFF | TGTGCCAGTAGTATGAGCGGGGCCAGCTCCTACAATGAGCAGTTCTTC
15 | TRBD1 | TRBJ1-1 | . | TRBV6-6 | CASSTTDRANTEAFF | TGTGCCAGCAGTACGACGGACAGGGCGAACACTGAAGCTTTCTTT
16 | TRBD1 | TRBJ2-3 | . | TRBV5-6 | CASRYTGTGAGDTQYF | TGTGCCAGCAGGTATACCGGGACAGGGGCCGGAGATACGCAGTATTTT
15 | TRBD2 | TRBJ2-1 | . | TRBV14 | CASSLSGKLINEQFF | TGTGCCAGCAGCCTTAGCGGGAAATTAATAAATGAGCAGTTCTTC
19 | TRBD1 | TRBJ2-3 | few | TRBV28 | CASSTPYRDSGTSTDTQYF | TGTGCCAGCAGTACCCCCTACCGGGACAGTGGTACTAGCACAGATACGCAGTATTTT
14 | TRBD1 | TRBJ1-2 | . | TRBV5-1 | CASSSSGQAYGYTF | TGCGCCAGCAGCTCGTCGGGACAGGCCTATGGCTACACCTTC
17 | . | TRBJ1-5 | . | TRBV19 | CASSIERTQYSNQPQHF | TGTGCCAGTAGTATAGAACGGACACAGTATAGCAATCAGCCCCAGCATTTT
16 | TRBD1 | TRBJ2-2 | . | TRBV28 | CASRYRQGTTTGELFF | TGTGCCAGCAGATATAGACAGGGGACAACCACCGGGGAGCTGTTTTTT
17 | TRBD1 | TRBJ2-7 | . | TRBV5-1 | CASSASAGTGRPYEQYF | TGCGCCAGCAGCGCAAGCGCCGGGACAGGGAGACCCTACGAGCAGTACTTC
16 | TRBD1 | TRBJ1-4 | . | TRBV10-3 | CAISESSGTGFEKLFF | TGTGCCATCAGTGAGTCCAGTGGGACAGGGTTTGAAAAACTGTTTTTT
15 | TRBD2 | TRBJ2-1 | . | TRBV11-2 | CASSLAAGGINEQFF | TGTGCCAGCAGCTTAGCAGCGGGGGGGATAAATGAGCAGTTCTTC
15 | TRBD2 | TRBJ2-3 | . | TRBV7-6 | CASSPRPGGTDTQYF | TGTGCCAGCAGCCCCCGCCCCGGGGGGACAGATACGCAGTATTTT
14 | . | TRBJ1-2 | once | TRBV7-9 | CASSLEGANYGYTF | TGTGCCAGCAGCTTAGAAGGGGCCAACTATGGCTACACCTTC
16 | . | TRBJ1-2 | few | TRBV21-1 | CASSKKRQGQGYGYTF | TGTGCCAGCAGCAAGAAACGACAGGGTCAGGGCTATGGCTACACCTTC
14 | . | TRBJ2-3 | few | TRBV27 | CASRVGGSTDTQYF | TGTGCCAGCCGGGTGGGGGGAAGCACAGATACGCAGTATTTT